This T cell receptor (beta chain) is drawn from a study of cytomegalovirus exposure and HLA in healthy donors. Turning to this clone: Its antigen is not known.

The CDR3 extends over 17 amino acids. J was trimmed by 2 bases and V by 5 bases; bases with no gene match: 13. Germline values: CDR1 MGHDK, CDR2 SYGVNS. PCR used 60 Vbeta primers and 13 Jbeta primers. Libraries were prepared by immunoSEQ multiplex PCR; TCRdb keeps only in-frame clonotypes and omits some of them. This table has 150,000 to 200,000 clones, 75% to 85% appearing once. The study, taken as a whole, reports: There were 164 TCR beta chains listed as cytomegalovirus-associated. The majority of TCR sequences were rare, yet some public TCRs appeared in many donors. In vitro testing confirmed a few CMV-associated chains as specific for CMV antigens.

The origin of this receptor is a woman in her fifties or sixties in good health and CMV-seronegative. The chain is built from TRBV25-1 and TRBJ2-7; 9 positions agree with TRBD2. Input material: PBMCs. The chain's CDR3 is CASSPRGSGRSAYEQYF. The CDR3 DNA reads TGTGCCAGCAGTCCCCGAGGTAGCGGGAGATCGGCCTACGAGCAGTACTTC.